These 4 T cell receptor beta chains originate from one sample sequenced in a study of blood T cell repertoires in COVID-19. Sequencing used immunoSEQ multiplex PCR; TCRdb keeps in-frame clones, though not all of them. The repertoire holds roughly 230,000 clones, with approximately 88% as singletons. The source material was peripheral blood. These receptors were taken from a human donor in a cohort sampled during active COVID-19.

The rearrangement uses TRBV11-2 and TRBJ1-1; 10 nucleotides match TRBD1. The V gene end was trimmed by 5 bases and the J gene end by 1 base; junction bases not matched to a gene: 7. Germline V CDR1 and CDR2: SGHAT, FQNNGV. This CDR3 is built from 16 residues. The CDR3 loop reads CASSHGQGGWNTEAFF. CDR3 DNA sequence: TGTGCCAGCAGCCACGGACAGGGGGGTTGGAACACTGAAGCTTTCTTT.

Only one count was recorded for this clone. This chain uses TRBV29-1 with TRBJ1-2; the D is unclear. The CDR3 runs 15 residues. With 0 bases removed from V and 2 bases from J, the gap between germline ends came to 13 bases. From germline, CDR1 is SQVTM and CDR2 ANQGSEA. CDR3 coding DNA: TGCAGCGTTGAAGATATCTCCCCTGCGAACTATGGCTACACCTTC. Residues: CSVEDISPANYGYTF.

Only a few counts were recorded for this clone. The rearrangement joins TRBV6-4 to TRBJ1-6; D unresolved. Germline CDR1 and CDR2: MRHNA and SNTAGT. V lost 10 bases and J lost 11, with 18 bases in between. CDR3 length: 13 amino acids. The DNA for the CDR3 is TGTGCCACCCTGTTAGGGAGAGGGCCACCCCTCCACTTT. Amino acid sequence: CATLLGRGPPLHF.

V and J are TRBV5-4 and TRBJ1-2, with D possibly being TRBD1 (5 bases). The CDR3 is 15 amino acids. From germline, CDR1 is SGHNT and CDR2 YYREEE (reference sequence). Trimming removed 0 bases from V and 0 bases from J, with 9 bases in between. The CDR3 reads CASSLETGANYGYTF. For the CDR3, the DNA is TGTGCCAGCAGCTTGGAAACAGGAGCTAACTATGGCTACACCTTC.